The rows below give T cell receptor beta chains drawn from one sample of a study of blood T cell repertoires in COVID-19. The assay was immunoSEQ multiplex PCR, and TCRdb's table has in-frame clones only and misses some. The sample holds approximately 56,000 clones, under 90% seen once. The specimen sequenced was peripheral blood. These receptors were collected from a woman over 75 with acute or convalescent COVID-19. Both conserved end residues are part of each CDR3. The order of the fields is clone size, V gene, J gene, D gene, CDR3 protein, CDR3 DNA. The D gene is left open where the match is weak. Clone size, where shown, is once, few, many, or a class for clones that have expanded.

abundance: NA; v_gene: TRBV10-2; j_gene: TRBJ1-6; d_gene: NA; CDR3aa: CASSEAGGLSPLHF; CDR3nt: TGCGCCAGCAGTGAGGCGGGGGGGCTTTCACCCCTCCACTTT
abundance: NA; v_gene: TRBV5-4; j_gene: TRBJ1-3; d_gene: TRBD1; CDR3aa: CASSKKTGAGNTIYF; CDR3nt: TGTGCCAGCAGTAAAAAGACAGGGGCTGGAAACACCATATATTTT
abundance: NA; v_gene: TRBV5-6; j_gene: TRBJ1-4; d_gene: TRBD1; CDR3aa: CASSFYGQAVSATNEKLFF; CDR3nt: TGTGCCAGCAGCTTCTATGGACAGGCAGTATCGGCAACTAATGAAAAACTGTTTTTT
abundance: NA; v_gene: TRBV18; j_gene: TRBJ1-6; d_gene: TRBD1; CDR3aa: CASSPDRVSYNSPLHF; CDR3nt: TGTGCCAGCTCACCCGACAGGGTGTCCTATAATTCACCCCTCCACTTT
abundance: NA; v_gene: TRBV11-3; j_gene: TRBJ1-1; d_gene: NA; CDR3aa: CASSLFGTEAFF; CDR3nt: TGTGCCAGCAGCTTATTCGGCACTGAAGCTTTCTTT
abundance: NA; v_gene: TRBV5-5; j_gene: TRBJ2-7; d_gene: NA; CDR3aa: CASSFMGSSSYEQYF; CDR3nt: TGTGCCAGCAGCTTTATGGGTTCTAGCTCCTACGAGCAGTACTTC
abundance: NA; v_gene: TRBV5-1; j_gene: TRBJ2-5; d_gene: TRBD2; CDR3aa: CASSLTLSSGVRETQYF; CDR3nt: TGCGCCAGCAGCTTGACCTTGTCTAGCGGGGTACGGGAGACCCAGTACTTC
abundance: NA; v_gene: TRBV2; j_gene: TRBJ1-1; d_gene: NA; CDR3aa: CASNRDSNTEAFF; CDR3nt: TGTGCCAGCAATAGGGACTCGAACACTGAAGCTTTCTTT
abundance: NA; v_gene: TRBV9; j_gene: TRBJ2-4; d_gene: NA; CDR3aa: CASSVGVSKNIQYF; CDR3nt: TGTGCCAGCAGCGTAGGAGTTTCCAAAAACATTCAGTACTTC
abundance: NA; v_gene: TRBV3-1/TRBV3-2; j_gene: TRBJ1-2; d_gene: TRBD1; CDR3aa: CASSEDRALTF; CDR3nt: TGTGCCAGCAGCGAGGACAGGGCACTCACCTTC
abundance: NA; v_gene: TRBV5-6; j_gene: TRBJ1-3; d_gene: NA; CDR3aa: CASSLGDKVLPIGNTIYF; CDR3nt: TGTGCCAGCAGCTTGGGGGACAAGGTCTTACCCATTGGAAACACCATATATTTT
abundance: NA; v_gene: TRBV19; j_gene: TRBJ1-2; d_gene: NA; CDR3aa: CASRRAAHGYTF; CDR3nt: TGTGCCAGTAGGCGGGCTGCCCATGGCTACACCTTC
abundance: NA; v_gene: TRBV18; j_gene: TRBJ1-3; d_gene: TRBD1; CDR3aa: CASSPSRTGSGNTIYF; CDR3nt: TGTGCCAGCTCACCCTCCAGGACAGGTTCTGGAAACACCATATATTTT
abundance: NA; v_gene: TRBV19; j_gene: TRBJ1-6; d_gene: NA; CDR3aa: CASSISSYNSPLHF; CDR3nt: TGTGCCAGTAGTATCAGCTCCTATAATTCACCCCTCCACTTT
abundance: NA; v_gene: TRBV11-2; j_gene: TRBJ2-7; d_gene: NA; CDR3aa: CASSLFGPGQNYEQYF; CDR3nt: TGTGCCAGCAGCTTATTCGGCCCAGGGCAGAACTACGAGCAGTACTTC
abundance: NA; v_gene: TRBV3-1/TRBV3-2; j_gene: TRBJ2-7; d_gene: TRBD1; CDR3aa: CASSQDIRTGMIYEQYF; CDR3nt: TGTGCCAGCAGCCAAGATATAAGGACAGGGATGATCTACGAGCAGTACTTC
abundance: NA; v_gene: TRBV5-1; j_gene: TRBJ1-2; d_gene: TRBD1; CDR3aa: CASSLDRDGYTF; CDR3nt: TGCGCCAGCAGCCTGGACAGGGATGGCTACACCTTC
abundance: NA; v_gene: TRBV7-2; j_gene: TRBJ1-5; d_gene: NA; CDR3aa: CASSLGLNQPQHF; CDR3nt: TGTGCCAGCAGCTTGGGACTTAATCAGCCCCAGCATTTT
abundance: once; v_gene: TRBV5-1; j_gene: TRBJ1-5; d_gene: NA; CDR3aa: CASSLEVGRPQHF; CDR3nt: TGCGCCAGCAGCTTGGAAGTTGGTAGGCCCCAGCATTTT
abundance: few; v_gene: TRBV11-2; j_gene: TRBJ2-7; d_gene: TRBD2; CDR3aa: CASSLAGSGTYEQYF; CDR3nt: TGTGCCAGCAGCTTAGCCGGTAGCGGGACCTACGAGCAGTACTTC
abundance: NA; v_gene: TRBV7-3; j_gene: TRBJ1-1; d_gene: TRBD1; CDR3aa: CASSEDRGRVEAFF; CDR3nt: TGTGCCAGCAGCGAAGACAGGGGGAGGGTTGAAGCTTTCTTT
abundance: NA; v_gene: TRBV5-1; j_gene: TRBJ1-4; d_gene: NA; CDR3aa: CASSLAGATNEKLFF; CDR3nt: TGCGCCAGCAGTCTTGCAGGGGCGACTAATGAAAAACTGTTTTTT
abundance: NA; v_gene: TRBV19; j_gene: TRBJ2-5; d_gene: TRBD1; CDR3aa: CASSIGAGGVETQYF; CDR3nt: TGTGCCAGTAGTATAGGGGCAGGGGGCGTTGAGACCCAGTACTTC
abundance: NA; v_gene: TRBV29-1; j_gene: TRBJ1-2; d_gene: TRBD1; CDR3aa: CSVGTGTGPLNYGYTF; CDR3nt: TGCAGCGTCGGCACAGGGACAGGACCACTTAACTATGGCTACACCTTC
abundance: NA; v_gene: TRBV25-1; j_gene: TRBJ1-2; d_gene: NA; CDR3aa: CASSAGRYGYTF; CDR3nt: TGTGCCAGCAGTGCAGGGCGCTATGGCTACACCTTC
abundance: NA; v_gene: TRBV19; j_gene: TRBJ2-6; d_gene: NA; CDR3aa: CASSQQGTSGANVLTF; CDR3nt: TGTGCCAGTAGTCAGCAGGGAACGTCTGGGGCCAACGTCCTGACTTTC